These T cell receptor beta chains were read from a single sample in a study of blood T cell repertoires in COVID-19. Generated by immunoSEQ multiplex PCR, the TCRdb table keeps only in-frame clones and is missing some. The sample yields around 94,000 clones, approximately 86% seen once. Sequenced input: peripheral blood. These TCRs come from a man older than 75 with acute or convalescent COVID-19. Both conserved end residues are part of each CDR3. The D gene is left open where the match is weak. Some rows mark clone size as missing; the rest say once, few, many or name a class of expanded clone.

V: TRBV5-1
length: 15
size: NA
D: NA
J: TRBJ2-2
CDR3: CASSLGGQNTGELFF
DNA: TGCGCCAGCAGCTTGGGGGGACAAAACACCGGGGAGCTGTTTTTT

V: TRBV11-2
length: 18
size: few
D: TRBD1
J: TRBJ1-6
CDR3: CASSSGTGGLWGNSPLHF
DNA: TGTGCCAGCAGCTCCGGGACAGGGGGCCTCTGGGGTAATTCACCCCTCCACTTT

V: TRBV29-1
length: 16
size: NA
D: TRBD1
J: TRBJ2-3
CDR3: CSVEGAGTGSTDTQYF
DNA: TGCAGCGTTGAAGGTGCCGGGACAGGGAGCACAGATACGCAGTATTTT

V: TRBV25-1
length: 17
size: NA
D: TRBD1
J: TRBJ2-7
CDR3: CASSETSGTGNDYEQYF
DNA: TGTGCCAGCAGTGAAACTTCGGGGACAGGGAACGACTACGAGCAGTACTTC

V: TRBV9
length: 16
size: NA
D: TRBD1
J: TRBJ2-6
CDR3: CASSLRTGSGANVLTF
DNA: TGTGCCAGCAGCTTACGGACAGGGTCTGGGGCCAACGTCCTGACTTTC

V: TRBV5-8
length: 15
size: few
D: TRBD1
J: TRBJ1-4
CDR3: CASSLGTGANEKLFF
DNA: TGTGCCAGCAGCTTGGGGACAGGGGCTAATGAAAAACTGTTTTTT

V: TRBV28
length: 12
size: NA
D: TRBD1
J: TRBJ1-2
CDR3: CAAEDRRYGYTF
DNA: TGTGCCGCGGAGGACAGGCGATATGGCTACACCTTC

V: TRBV3-1/TRBV3-2
length: 13
size: NA
D: NA
J: TRBJ1-3
CDR3: CASSQGAGNTIYF
DNA: TGTGCCAGCAGCCAAGGGGCCGGAAACACCATATATTTT

V: TRBV6-1
length: 14
size: NA
D: NA
J: TRBJ2-3
CDR3: CASSDDRPRDTQYF
DNA: TGTGCCAGCAGTGATGACAGGCCCAGGGATACGCAGTATTTT

V: TRBV2
length: 15
size: NA
D: TRBD2
J: TRBJ2-1
CDR3: CASSEMVAGGNEQFF
DNA: TGTGCCAGCAGTGAGATGGTAGCGGGGGGCAATGAGCAGTTCTTC

V: TRBV7-9
length: 16
size: NA
D: TRBD2
J: TRBJ2-7
CDR3: CASSPATSGRAYEQYF
DNA: TGTGCCAGCAGCCCCGCGACTAGCGGGAGGGCCTACGAGCAGTACTTC

V: TRBV5-5
length: 18
size: NA
D: NA
J: TRBJ1-3
CDR3: CASSLVPGQGYSGNTIYF
DNA: TGTGCCAGCAGCTTGGTCCCTGGGCAGGGTTACTCTGGAAACACCATATATTTT

V: TRBV28
length: 15
size: NA
D: TRBD1
J: TRBJ1-4
CDR3: CASSIKQGAREKLFF
DNA: TGTGCCAGCAGTATTAAACAGGGGGCGAGGGAAAAACTGTTTTTT

V: TRBV27
length: 11
size: NA
D: NA
J: TRBJ1-2
CDR3: CASSRGYGYTF
DNA: TGTGCCAGCAGTAGAGGATATGGCTACACCTTC

V: TRBV7-8
length: 17
size: NA
D: TRBD1
J: TRBJ2-1
CDR3: CASSTRPTGVLYNEQFF
DNA: TGTGCCAGCAGCACCAGACCGACAGGGGTCCTCTACAATGAGCAGTTCTTC

V: TRBV5-1
length: 14
size: NA
D: NA
J: TRBJ2-5
CDR3: CASSLVAQQETQYF
DNA: TGCGCCAGCAGCTTGGTAGCGCAGCAAGAGACCCAGTACTTC

V: TRBV12-3/TRBV12-4
length: 13
size: NA
D: NA
J: TRBJ2-1
CDR3: CASSPRTVRGQFF
DNA: TGTGCCAGCAGCCCCAGGACCGTCAGGGGGCAGTTCTTC

V: TRBV9
length: 16
size: NA
D: NA
J: TRBJ2-7
CDR3: CASSVGGGASSYEQYF
DNA: TGTGCCAGCAGCGTAGGGGGGGGCGCCTCCTCCTACGAGCAGTACTTC

V: TRBV5-5
length: 15
size: NA
D: NA
J: TRBJ2-6
CDR3: CASSLDISGANVLTF
DNA: TGTGCCAGCAGCTTGGATATCTCTGGGGCCAACGTCCTGACTTTC

V: TRBV28
length: 12
size: NA
D: NA
J: TRBJ2-7
CDR3: CASSRRNYEQYF
DNA: TGTGCCAGCTCTCGCAGGAACTACGAGCAGTACTTC

V: TRBV6-6
length: 11
size: NA
D: NA
J: TRBJ2-1
CDR3: CASSYEEEQFF
DNA: TGTGCCAGCAGTTACGAGGAGGAGCAGTTCTTC

V: TRBV15
length: 15
size: NA
D: NA
J: TRBJ1-4
CDR3: CATSRAGPMDEKLFF
DNA: TGTGCCACCAGCCGAGCGGGTCCAATGGATGAAAAACTGTTTTTT

V: TRBV28
length: 17
size: NA
D: NA
J: TRBJ1-5
CDR3: CASSPPFRGGRPQPQHF
DNA: TGTGCCAGCAGTCCCCCTTTTAGGGGGGGGCGCCCTCAGCCCCAGCATTTT

V: TRBV5-1
length: 15
size: NA
D: TRBD1
J: TRBJ2-7
CDR3: CASSLSGQSNYEQYF
DNA: TGCGCCAGCAGCTTGTCGGGACAGTCGAACTACGAGCAGTACTTC

V: TRBV20-1
length: 11
size: NA
D: NA
J: TRBJ1-2
CDR3: CSARADYGYTF
DNA: TGCAGTGCTAGAGCAGACTATGGCTACACCTTC

V: TRBV5-8
length: 14
size: few
D: NA
J: TRBJ1-5
CDR3: CASSLDGSRQPQHF
DNA: TGTGCCAGCAGCTTGGATGGGAGTCGGCAGCCCCAGCATTTT

V: TRBV29-1
length: 15
size: NA
D: TRBD2
J: TRBJ2-3
CDR3: CSVGAIAGGPDTQYF
DNA: TGCAGCGTTGGGGCTATAGCGGGAGGGCCAGATACGCAGTATTTT